These T cell receptor beta chains were read from a single sample in a study of regulatory T cells in long-lasting Graves disease. TCRdb re-called the multiplex PCR reads through MiXCR, storing one row per CDR3 protein. This table holds roughly 450,000 distinct CDR3 sequences, less than 25% found once. Sequenced here: peripheral blood mononuclear cells (PBMCs), sampled when the disease was refractory, from a patient treated with antithyroid drugs. The receptors were gathered from a female donor with Graves disease. CDR3s include the opening cysteine and the closing phenylalanine or tryptophan. Each record gives: V gene, J gene, CDR3 protein.

v_gene: TRBV30; j_gene: TRBJ1-5; CDR3aa: CAWTRGTGGNQPQHF
v_gene: TRBV5-5; j_gene: TRBJ2-5; CDR3aa: CASSLTPQGHQETQYF
v_gene: TRBV30; j_gene: TRBJ1-6; CDR3aa: CAWTHGSGSSPLHF
v_gene: TRBV28; j_gene: TRBJ1-2; CDR3aa: CASSLGGSGYGYTF
v_gene: TRBV5-6; j_gene: TRBJ1-5; CDR3aa: CASSLEGRGNQPQHF
v_gene: TRBV27; j_gene: TRBJ2-7; CDR3aa: CASSFKTSLYEQYF
v_gene: TRBV20-1; j_gene: TRBJ2-7; CDR3aa: CSARDLDRVTYEQYF
v_gene: TRBV6-6; j_gene: TRBJ1-1; CDR3aa: CASSYSSVREAFF
v_gene: TRBV7-2; j_gene: TRBJ2-5; CDR3aa: CASSLGGHQETQYF
v_gene: TRBV28; j_gene: TRBJ2-4; CDR3aa: CARNRLGAKNIQYF
v_gene: TRBV19; j_gene: TRBJ1-2; CDR3aa: CASSIVPGQGYTF
v_gene: TRBV29-1; j_gene: TRBJ2-7; CDR3aa: CSVDALGEQYF
v_gene: TRBV28; j_gene: TRBJ2-2; CDR3aa: CASISGDTGELFF
v_gene: TRBV2; j_gene: TRBJ2-3; CDR3aa: CASNEWSGGADTQYF
v_gene: TRBV15; j_gene: TRBJ2-2; CDR3aa: CATSRSSGSKTGELFF
v_gene: TRBV29-1; j_gene: TRBJ2-7; CDR3aa: CSASIRVPYEQYF
v_gene: TRBV30; j_gene: TRBJ1-1; CDR3aa: CAWSGTDLTEAFF
v_gene: TRBV2; j_gene: TRBJ1-2; CDR3aa: CASSDLQGSYGYTF
v_gene: TRBV29-1; j_gene: TRBJ1-2; CDR3aa: CSVVSGANYGYTF
v_gene: TRBV3-1; j_gene: TRBJ1-4; CDR3aa: CASSDRTGSGEKLFF
v_gene: TRBV20-1; j_gene: TRBJ2-5; CDR3aa: CSARLSSGGGETQYF
v_gene: TRBV29-1; j_gene: TRBJ1-1; CDR3aa: CSAVGQGAAEAFF
v_gene: TRBV28; j_gene: TRBJ2-7; CDR3aa: CASSPGPIGEQYF
v_gene: TRBV5-1; j_gene: TRBJ1-1; CDR3aa: CASSSAGGLSSPEAFF